One sample yielded the 20 T cell receptor beta chains listed below, sequenced in a study of neurological immune-mediated disorders. TCRdb re-called the 5' RACE reads through MiXCR, storing one row per CDR3 protein. The sample includes some 60,000 distinct CDR3 sequences, around 9.7% seen only once; the top ten take about 12%. Time point of the sample: longitudinal time-point 2. The material sequenced was PBMCs. Source of these receptors: a man aged 30 to 39 in good health.

This clonotype was observed many times. J is TRBJ2-1 and V is TRBV20-1; 13 bases map to TRBD2. Germline trimming cut 0 bases from V and 6 bases from J; bases unmatched to any gene: 5. The length of the CDR3 is 16 residues. The germline V gene encodes CDR1 DFQATT and CDR2 SNEGSKA (reference sequence). DNA for the CDR3: TGCAGTGCTAGAGATCTGACTAGCGGGAGGAGCAATGAGCAGTTCTTC. It encodes CSARDLTSGRSNEQFF.

This clonotype has at least ten counts. CDR3 sequence: CSVVGLAEIPSTDTQYF. CDR3 nucleotide sequence: TGCAGCGTTGTTGGTCTAGCGGAAATTCCTAGCACAGATACGCAGTATTTT. The rearrangement joins TRBV29-1 to TRBJ2-3, with 7 bases fitting TRBD2. With V trimmed by 4 bases and J by 0 bases, 13 bases remained unmatched. Germline loops: CDR1 SQVTM, CDR2 ANQGSEA. CDR3 length: 17 residues.

This clonotype showed up many times. The chain has TRBV3-1 and TRBJ1-3, with D possibly TRBD1 on 5 matching bases. Per the germline V gene, CDR1 is LGHDT and CDR2 is YNNKEL (reference sequence). Trimming took 4 bases from V and 5 from J, leaving 12 bases between them. The CDR3 is 14 amino acids. CDR3 nucleotides: TGTGCCAGCAGCCCCGAGCAGGGAAGAAACACCATATATTTT. This codes for CASSPEQGRNTIYF.

In its sample, this clonotype was seen many times. The CDR3 loop is CSASSGTNGVPYF. The CDR3 region has the DNA TGCAGTGCTTCATCGGGCACCAATGGAGTCCCGTACTTC. The V and J genes are TRBV20-1 and TRBJ2-7; no reliable D call. The germline V and J ends were trimmed by 5 bases and 12 bases, with 23 bases remaining between them. Germline loops: CDR1 DFQATT, CDR2 SNEGSKA (reference sequence). The CDR3 is 13 amino acids.

The table lists this clonotype with many counts. V and J are TRBV10-3 and TRBJ1-5, with no clear D. V gave up 2 bases and J gave up 6 bases, with 14 bases separating them. This CDR3 has 15 residues. The V gene's germline CDR1 is ENHRY and CDR2 SYGVKD. For the CDR3, the DNA is TGTGCCATCAGTGAGCGGGCAGACTTGGGTCAGCCCCAGCATTTT. Its translation: CAISERADLGQPQHF.

Of note for this clonotype: This may be a read error: a much more frequent sequence differs by one nucleotide. The V and J genes are TRBV11-2 and TRBJ2-4; D remains unclear. Per the germline V gene, CDR1 is SGHAT and CDR2 is FQNNGV. There are 13 residues in the CDR3. The CDR3 nucleotides are TGTGCCAGCAGATTAGATGTCAGTGCACTTCAGTACTTC. Protein sequence: CASRLDVSALQYF.

This clonotype was picked up many times. The rearrangement links TRBV6-2 or TRBV6-3 to TRBJ1-5, with a possible D match to TRBD1 (5 bases). Germline CDR1 reads MNHEY; CDR2 reads SVGEGT. The germline V and J ends were trimmed by 2 bases and 6 bases, with 11 bases remaining between them. This CDR3 comprises 14 residues. CDR3 nucleotides: TGTGCCAGCAGTTACGGGGGGACTAGTCAGCCCCAGCATTTT. It translates to CASSYGGTSQPQHF.

This clonotype was seen at least ten times. The chain has TRBV4-2 and TRBJ2-7; possibly TRBD2 for D (7 bases). The CDR3 runs 16 residues. Germline loops: CDR1 LGHNA, CDR2 YNFKEQ. V shed 1 base and J shed 2 bases, with 15 bases lying between them. CDR3 bases: TGTGCCAGCAGCCAAGTAGGGGGGGATACTCCCTACGAGCAGTACTTC. Translating it yields CASSQVGGDTPYEQYF.

The table lists this clonotype with many counts. The chain joins TRBV14 to TRBJ2-7; D gene ambiguous. There are 14 residues in the CDR3. In germline, CDR1 is SGHDN, CDR2 FVKESK. Trimming took 8 bases from V and 1 from J, leaving 15 bases between them. CDR3 in amino acids: CASCRTSASYEQYF. The DNA of the CDR3 is TGTGCCAGCTGTAGGACGTCGGCATCCTACGAGCAGTACTTC.

This clonotype was picked up many times. The chain employs TRBV7-9 and TRBJ1-6; 7 bases are a match to TRBD1. The CDR3 has 16 residues. Trimming took 5 bases from V and 6 from J; bases not matched to a gene: 10. CDR1 SEHNR and CDR2 FQNEAQ come from the germline V gene (reference sequence). Here the CDR3 DNA reads TGTGCCAGCAGCGCCGGGACAGCCGCATCTAATTCACCCCTCCACTTT. Its protein product is CASSAGTAASNSPLHF.

The V gene is TRBV7-9, the J gene TRBJ1-4; a possible D gene is TRBD1 (6 bases). Germline V gene lookup returns CDR1 SEHNR and CDR2 FQNEAQ (reference sequence). The V and J ends lost 5 bases and 5 bases respectively, with 12 bases between them. The CDR3 has 14 amino acids. This CDR3 is CASSIGQYNEKLFF. In nucleotides, the CDR3 is TGTGCCAGCAGCATCGGACAGTACAATGAAAAACTGTTTTTT.

In its sample, this clonotype was seen many times. The rearrangement links TRBV6-6 to TRBJ1-1; D ambiguous. V was cut by 5 bases and J by 2 bases, with 12 bases left in between. Germline V gives CDR1 MNHNY, CDR2 SVGAGI (reference sequence). The CDR3 extends over 14 amino acids. The CDR3 sequence is CASSGVGPNTEAFF. The CDR3 DNA is TGTGCCAGCAGTGGGGTCGGACCTAACACTGAAGCTTTCTTT.

Points on this clonotype: This may be a read error, as it is one base from a much larger clone. This chain's CDR3 is CASRYYNEQYF. DNA of the CDR3: TGTGCCAGCAGATATTACAATGAGCAGTACTTC. The chain combines TRBV6-5 with TRBJ2-7; no definite D call. Germline CDR1 is MNHEY and CDR2 is SVGAGI. The V gene lost 6 bases and the J gene lost 7 bases, with 10 bases spanning the gap. This CDR3 region has 11 residues.

This clonotype appeared a single time. A much larger clone sits a single nucleotide away, making a read error possible. The chain is built from TRBV20-1 and TRBJ2-1; 10 nucleotides line up with TRBD2. The CDR3 is 15 residues long. The germline gives CDR1 DFQATT, CDR2 SNEGSKA (reference sequence). The CDR3 spells CSARTSGPSYNAQFF. The CDR3 DNA sequence: TGCAGTGCAAGGACTAGCGGTCCCTCCTACAATGCGCAGTTCTTC.

In its sample, this clonotype was seen many times. The chain employs TRBV10-3 and TRBJ2-5, with D tentatively TRBD1 (5 bases). The V gene lost 0 bases and the J gene lost 5 bases, with 13 bases spanning the gap. CDR3 size: 15 residues. Germline-derived CDR1 and CDR2 are ENHRY and SYGVKD. The CDR3 here is CAISESGGPGETQYF. The DNA for the CDR3 is TGTGCCATCAGTGAGTCCGGCGGACCAGGGGAGACCCAGTACTTC.

This clonotype was observed many times. The chain recombines TRBV11-2 with TRBJ2-3; 9 bases line up with TRBD2. Germline V gene lookup returns CDR1 SGHAT and CDR2 FQNNGV. V was clipped by 4 bases and J by 5 bases; unmatched bases: 22. The CDR3 sequence is 20 residues long. CDR3 sequence (DNA): TGTGCCAGCAGCTCAGAGAGGAGAGGGCGCGGGAGGGCCTGGATAGATACGCAGTATTTT. Its protein product is CASSSERRGRGRAWIDTQYF.

This clonotype occurred a few times. The CDR3 sequence is CSARTPGSGEVGELFF. CDR3 DNA sequence: TGCAGTGCTAGAACACCTGGCTCCGGGGAAGTCGGGGAGCTGTTTTTT. The rearrangement joins TRBV20-1 to TRBJ2-2, with D possibly TRBD2 on 5 matching bases. Germline V CDR1 and CDR2: DFQATT, SNEGSKA (reference sequence). V was trimmed by 2 bases and J by 7 bases, leaving 20 bases between them. This CDR3 is 16 amino acids long.

This clonotype was seen at least ten times. V and J are TRBV10-3 and TRBJ1-5; TRBD1 agrees at 7 bases. The germline V gene encodes CDR1 ENHRY and CDR2 SYGVKD. Trimming took 4 bases from V and 2 from J; bases not matched to a gene: 2. The CDR3 covers 14 residues. CDR3 nucleotides: TGTGCCATCAGTGCCGGACAGGGCAATCAGCCCCAGCATTTT. Its translation: CAISAGQGNQPQHF.

This clonotype was observed a few times. The chain couples TRBV5-1 to TRBJ2-1; TRBD2 agrees at 10 bases. The CDR3 spans 19 residues. Per germline, CDR1 SGHRS and CDR2 YFSETQ. Trimming removed 2 bases from V and 0 bases from J; junction bases left unmatched: 11. The DNA of the CDR3 is TGCGCCAGCAGCTTCAGCTTAGCGGGAGGCCACGTCTCCTACAATGAGCAGTTCTTC. This gives the protein CASSFSLAGGHVSYNEQFF.

This clonotype was detected many times. CDR3 sequence reads: CASSLDPPGRNQPQHF. CDR3 DNA: TGTGCCAGCAGCTTAGACCCACCAGGGAGGAATCAGCCCCAGCATTTT. V gene TRBV7-2 combines with J gene TRBJ1-5; TRBD1 might be the D (5 bases). The ends were cut back, 1 base at V and 4 bases at J, with 14 bases in the middle. CDR1 and CDR2 from the germline V gene are SGHTA and FQGNSA. CDR3 length equals 16 residues.